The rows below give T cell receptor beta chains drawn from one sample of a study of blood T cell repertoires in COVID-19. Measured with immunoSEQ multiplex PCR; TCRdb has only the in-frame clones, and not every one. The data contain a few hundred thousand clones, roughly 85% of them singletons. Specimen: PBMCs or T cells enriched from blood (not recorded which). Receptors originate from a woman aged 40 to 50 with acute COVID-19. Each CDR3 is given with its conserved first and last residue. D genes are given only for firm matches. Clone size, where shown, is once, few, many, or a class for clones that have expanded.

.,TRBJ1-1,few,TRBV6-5,TGTGCCAGCAGCCTTTCTGGCGGCGGCACTGAAGCTTTCTTT,CASSLSGGGTEAFF
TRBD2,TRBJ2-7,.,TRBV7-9,TGTGCCAGCAGCTCGCGGGAGTCACTAGCGAGTAACGAGCAGTACTTC,CASSSRESLASNEQYF
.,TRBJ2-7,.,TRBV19,TGTGCCAGTAGTACCAACAGGGCCTTGGAGCAGTACTTC,CASSTNRALEQYF
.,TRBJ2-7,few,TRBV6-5,TGTGCCAGCGACCGACATTACGAGCAGTACTTC,CASDRHYEQYF
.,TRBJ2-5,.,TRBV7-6,TGTGCCAGCAGCCCTACGCAAGAGACCCAGTACTTC,CASSPTQETQYF
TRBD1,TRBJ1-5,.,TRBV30,TGTGCCTGGCGTCCGGGACAGGGGGGGAATCAGCCCCAGCATTTT,CAWRPGQGGNQPQHF
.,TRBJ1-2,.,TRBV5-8,TGTGCCAGCAGCTCACGGGGGGGTGGCTACACCTTC,CASSSRGGGYTF
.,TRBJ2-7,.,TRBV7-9,TGTGCCAGCAGCTTAGTGAGGGGGAGCTCCTACGAGCAGTACTTC,CASSLVRGSSYEQYF
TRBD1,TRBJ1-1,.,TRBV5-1,TGCGCCAGCAGCTCGGACAGGACTACTGAAGCTTTCTTT,CASSSDRTTEAFF
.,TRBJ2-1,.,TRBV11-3,TGTGCCAGCAGCCGAGAGAGGCTGCTCCAGGGTGAGCAGTTCTTC,CASSRERLLQGEQFF
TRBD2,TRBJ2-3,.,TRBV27,TGTGCCAGCAATCTAGCGGGAGGAAGCACAGATACGCAGTATTTT,CASNLAGGSTDTQYF
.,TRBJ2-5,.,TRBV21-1,TGTGCCAGCAGCTACAGGGGGCGGGTAGGGAAAGAGACCCAGTACTTC,CASSYRGRVGKETQYF
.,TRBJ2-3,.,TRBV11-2,TGTGCCAGCAGCTATAGGACGACCGGGATCGAGGCAGATACGCAGTATTTT,CASSYRTTGIEADTQYF
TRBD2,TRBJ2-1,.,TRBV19,TGTGCCAGTAGTATAGATTCGAGTGCGGGAGGGACCTACAATGAGCAGTTCTTC,CASSIDSSAGGTYNEQFF
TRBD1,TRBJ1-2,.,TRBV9,TGTGCCAGCAGCGTAGGGACAGGGGGCCTCTATGGCTACACCTTC,CASSVGTGGLYGYTF
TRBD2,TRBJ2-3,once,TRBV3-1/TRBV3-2,TGTGCCAGCAGCCAAGACGGACTAGCGGGTACAGATACGCAGTATTTT,CASSQDGLAGTDTQYF
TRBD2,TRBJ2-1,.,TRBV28,TGTGCCCTGGCGGGAGACAATGAGCAGTTCTTC,CALAGDNEQFF
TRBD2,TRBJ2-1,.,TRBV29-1,TGCAGCGTTGAAGGCGACCTTCTAGCGGGAGAAGTTAATGAGCAGTTCTTC,CSVEGDLLAGEVNEQFF
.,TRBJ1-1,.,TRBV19,TGTGCCAGTACCATGGGGGGGACTGAAGCTTTCTTT,CASTMGGTEAFF
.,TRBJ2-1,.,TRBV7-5,TGTGTCAGAAGCCCGAAGAGCGGGAGGGCCCTCAATGAGCAGTTCTTC,CVRSPKSGRALNEQFF
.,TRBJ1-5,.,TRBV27,TGTGCCAGCAGTTTCCAGGGCAATCAGCCCCAGCATTTT,CASSFQGNQPQHF
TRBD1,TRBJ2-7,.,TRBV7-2,TGTGCCAGCAGCCGGACAGGGGGATGGTACGAGCAGTACTTC,CASSRTGGWYEQYF
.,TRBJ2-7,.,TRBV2,TGTGCCAGTAGACAGGAGAGCTCCTACGAGCAGTACTTC,CASRQESSYEQYF
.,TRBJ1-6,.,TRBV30,TGTGCCTGGAGTGGACAAGACAATTCACCCCTCCACTTT,CAWSGQDNSPLHF
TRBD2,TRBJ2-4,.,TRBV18,TGTGCCAGCTCACGGACTAGCGGGGGGAAAAACATTCAGTACTTC,CASSRTSGGKNIQYF
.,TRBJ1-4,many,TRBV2,TGTGCCAGCAAGAGGTCTCCCAATGAAAAACTGTTTTTT,CASKRSPNEKLFF
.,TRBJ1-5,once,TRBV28,TGTGCCAGCAGCTTCCCATGGGGAGGCAATCAGCCCCAGCATTTT,CASSFPWGGNQPQHF
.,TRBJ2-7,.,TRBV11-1,TGTGCCAGCAGCTTAGTCAGGGAATACGAGCAGTACTTC,CASSLVREYEQYF
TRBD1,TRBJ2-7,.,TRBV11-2,TGTGCCAGCAGCTTTCCATGGGGAATCCAGGGGGCCCACGAGCAGTACTTC,CASSFPWGIQGAHEQYF
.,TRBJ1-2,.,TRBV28,TGTGCCAGCAGTCCAACAGGGACCTATGGCTACACCTTC,CASSPTGTYGYTF
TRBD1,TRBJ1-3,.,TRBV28,TGTGCCAGCCTGACCGCAGGACAGGGGCTCGGAAACACCATATATTTT,CASLTAGQGLGNTIYF
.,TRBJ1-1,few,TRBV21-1,TGTGCCAGCAGCAACGAGAGCCCTGAAGCTTTCTTT,CASSNESPEAFF
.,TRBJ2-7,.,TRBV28,TGTGCCAGCAGTTCCCTATACGAGCAGTACTTC,CASSSLYEQYF
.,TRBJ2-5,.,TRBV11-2,TGTGCCAGCAGCTCCGGGGAGACCCAGTACTTC,CASSSGETQYF
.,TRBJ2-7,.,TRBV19,TGTGCCGATACTCAGACAGGCTCCTACGAGCAGTACTTC,CADTQTGSYEQYF
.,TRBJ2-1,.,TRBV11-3,TGTGCCAGCAGCTTAACGGGGGAAGAGCAGTTCTTC,CASSLTGEEQFF
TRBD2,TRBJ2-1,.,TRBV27,TGTGCCAGCAGTTCCAGGCTAGCGGAGGCTGGGCACAATGAGCAGTTCTTC,CASSSRLAEAGHNEQFF
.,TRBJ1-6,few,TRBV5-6,TGTGCCAGCAGCTGGCGTCCACAGGGTTCGGGTTCACCCCTCCACTTT,CASSWRPQGSGSPLHF
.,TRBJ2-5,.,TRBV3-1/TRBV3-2,TGTGCCAGCAGCCCTGGCTCCCACGGAGGCGGAAGAGAGACCCAGTACTTC,CASSPGSHGGGRETQYF
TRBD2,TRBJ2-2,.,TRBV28,TGTGCCAGCAGTCGGGGACTAGCGTCACCCCGCCGGGAGCTGTTTTTT,CASSRGLASPRRELFF
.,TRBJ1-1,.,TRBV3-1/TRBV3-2,TGTGCCAGCAGCCGGGGCGGTGGGATGAACACTGAAGCTTTCTTT,CASSRGGGMNTEAFF
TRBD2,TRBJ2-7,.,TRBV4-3,TGCGCCAGCAGCCCCGGCTCTAGCGGACCTTACGAGCAGTACTTC,CASSPGSSGPYEQYF
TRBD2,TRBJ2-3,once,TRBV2,TGTGCCAGCAGAGCGACTAGCGGGAAGACAGATACGCAGTATTTT,CASRATSGKTDTQYF
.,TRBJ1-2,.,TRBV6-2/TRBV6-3,TGTGCCAGCAGTGCCCGCGGGGGCGAGAGCTACGGCTACACCTTC,CASSARGGESYGYTF
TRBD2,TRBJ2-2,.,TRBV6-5,TGTGCCAGCAGTTACGGGGGGACTAAAAATGCCGGGGAGCTGTTTTTT,CASSYGGTKNAGELFF
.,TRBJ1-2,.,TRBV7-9,TGTGCCAGCAGCTTGGTTTCAGGGGATGGGTATGGCTACACCTTC,CASSLVSGDGYGYTF
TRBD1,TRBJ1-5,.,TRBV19,TGTGCCAGTAGTATGACAGGGGGCAATCAGCCCCAGCATTTT,CASSMTGGNQPQHF
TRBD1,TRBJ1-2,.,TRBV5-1,TGCGCCAGCAGCTTGGGACAGGGAAACTATGGCTACACCTTC,CASSLGQGNYGYTF